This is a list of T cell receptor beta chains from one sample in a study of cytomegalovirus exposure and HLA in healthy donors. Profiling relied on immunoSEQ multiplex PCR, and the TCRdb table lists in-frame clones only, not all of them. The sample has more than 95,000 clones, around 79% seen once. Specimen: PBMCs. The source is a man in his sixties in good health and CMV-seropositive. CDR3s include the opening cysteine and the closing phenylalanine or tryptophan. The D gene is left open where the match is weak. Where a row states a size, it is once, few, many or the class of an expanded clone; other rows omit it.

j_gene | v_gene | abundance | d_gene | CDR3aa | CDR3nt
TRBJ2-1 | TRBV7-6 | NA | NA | CASSLATLNEQFF | TGTGCCAGCAGCTTAGCCACTCTCAATGAGCAGTTCTTC
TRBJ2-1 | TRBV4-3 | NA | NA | CASSQDRNPIGEQFF | TGCGCCAGCAGCCAAGACAGGAACCCCATTGGTGAGCAGTTCTTC
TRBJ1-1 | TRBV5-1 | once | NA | CASSITGAVRTEAFF | TGCGCCAGCAGCATTACGGGAGCCGTGAGGACTGAAGCTTTCTTT
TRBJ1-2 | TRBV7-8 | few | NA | CASSFGGGGYTF | TGTGCCAGCAGCTTTGGGGGGGGTGGCTACACCTTC
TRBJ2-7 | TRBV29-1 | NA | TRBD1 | CSDRTGASYEQYF | TGCAGCGATAGGACAGGGGCCTCCTACGAGCAGTACTTC
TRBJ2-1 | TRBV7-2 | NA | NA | CASSLVGGNEQFF | TGTGCCAGCAGCTTGGTGGGGGGCAATGAGCAGTTCTTC
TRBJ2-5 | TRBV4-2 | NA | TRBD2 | CASSQEVLAGRETQYF | TGTGCCAGCAGCCAAGAAGTCCTAGCGGGTCGGGAGACCCAGTACTTC
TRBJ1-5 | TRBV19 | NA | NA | CASSMGRASNQPQHF | TGTGCCAGTAGTATGGGCAGGGCTAGCAATCAGCCCCAGCATTTT
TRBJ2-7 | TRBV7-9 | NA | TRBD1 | CASSLLPGTGAYEQYF | TGTGCCAGCAGCCTCTTACCTGGGACAGGGGCTTACGAGCAGTACTTC
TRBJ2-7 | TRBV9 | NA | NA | CASSVEGGGSYEQYF | TGTGCCAGCAGCGTAGAAGGTGGGGGGTCCTACGAGCAGTACTTC
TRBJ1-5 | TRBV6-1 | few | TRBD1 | CASRGTGGNQPQHF | TGTGCCAGCAGGGGGACAGGGGGCAATCAGCCCCAGCATTTT
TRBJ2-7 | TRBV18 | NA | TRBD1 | CASSRESDRGYEQYF | TGTGCCAGCTCACGCGAGTCGGACAGGGGGTACGAGCAGTACTTC
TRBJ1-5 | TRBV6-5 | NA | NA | CASSQGSQPQHF | TGTGCCAGCAGTCAGGGCTCTCAGCCCCAGCATTTT